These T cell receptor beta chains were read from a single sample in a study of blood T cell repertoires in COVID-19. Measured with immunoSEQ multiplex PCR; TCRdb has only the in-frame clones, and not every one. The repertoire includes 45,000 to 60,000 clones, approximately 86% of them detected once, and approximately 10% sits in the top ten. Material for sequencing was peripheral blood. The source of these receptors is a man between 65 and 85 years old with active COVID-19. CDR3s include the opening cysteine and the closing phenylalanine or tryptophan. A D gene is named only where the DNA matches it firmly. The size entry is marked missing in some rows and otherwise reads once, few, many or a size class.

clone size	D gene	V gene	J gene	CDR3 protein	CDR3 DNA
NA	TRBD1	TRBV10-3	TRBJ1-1	CAITSGQGTQRTEAFF	TGTGCCATCACCTCGGGACAGGGGACCCAACGGACTGAAGCTTTCTTT
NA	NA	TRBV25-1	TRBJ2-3	CASSPRTESTDTQYF	TGTGCCAGCAGCCCCCGGACAGAAAGCACAGATACGCAGTATTTT
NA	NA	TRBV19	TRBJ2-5	CASSIEGQTKRAQYF	TGTGCCAGTAGTATAGAAGGACAGACCAAGAGGGCCCAGTACTTC
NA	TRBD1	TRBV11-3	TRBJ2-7	CASSSMGQDVEQYF	TGTGCCAGCAGCTCCATGGGACAGGACGTCGAGCAGTACTTC
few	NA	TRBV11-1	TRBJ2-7	CASSFGGPWEQYF	TGTGCCAGCAGCTTCGGCGGGCCCTGGGAGCAGTACTTC
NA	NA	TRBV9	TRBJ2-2	CASSSLGRTGELFF	TGTGCCAGCAGCTCTCTGGGGAGGACCGGGGAGCTGTTTTTT
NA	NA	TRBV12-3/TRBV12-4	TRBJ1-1	CASSFGNTEAFF	TGTGCCAGCAGTTTCGGGAACACTGAAGCTTTCTTT
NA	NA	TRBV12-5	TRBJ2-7	CASVGRESSKLEQYF	TGTGCTAGTGTCGGTCGGGAGTCGTCAAAACTCGAGCAGTACTTC
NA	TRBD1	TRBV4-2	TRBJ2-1	CASSPGTEDNEQFF	TGTGCCAGCAGCCCAGGGACAGAGGACAATGAGCAGTTCTTC
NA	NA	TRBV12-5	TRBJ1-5	CASGLALVLPQHF	TGTGCTAGTGGTTTGGCGCTAGTTTTGCCCCAGCATTTT
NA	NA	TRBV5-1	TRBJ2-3	CASSSIPTDTQYF	TGCGCCAGCAGCTCCATCCCCACAGATACGCAGTATTTT
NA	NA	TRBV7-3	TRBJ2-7	CASSRFHRALNEQYF	TGTGCCAGCAGCCGATTCCACAGGGCCTTGAACGAGCAGTACTTC
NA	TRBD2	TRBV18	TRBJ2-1	CASSPSRAGGEQFF	TGTGCCAGCTCACCCTCGCGAGCGGGGGGTGAGCAGTTCTTC
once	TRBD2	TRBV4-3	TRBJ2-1	CASSQDSGGINEQFF	TGCGCCAGCAGCCAAGATAGCGGGGGGATCAATGAGCAGTTCTTC
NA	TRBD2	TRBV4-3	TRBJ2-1	CASSQDLLAGGLSYNEQFF	TGCGCCAGCAGCCAAGATCTACTAGCGGGGGGTCTCTCCTACAATGAGCAGTTCTTC
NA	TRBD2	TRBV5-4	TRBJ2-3	CASSSRSGGASDTQYF	TGTGCCAGCAGCTCGCGATCCGGGGGGGCCTCAGATACGCAGTATTTT
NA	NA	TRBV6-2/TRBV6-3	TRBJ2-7	CASSGRRDEQYF	TGTGCCAGCAGCGGCAGGCGGGACGAGCAGTACTTC
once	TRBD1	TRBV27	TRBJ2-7	CASSLRARGQAIYEQYF	TGTGCCAGCAGTTTAAGGGCTCGGGGACAGGCAATCTACGAGCAGTACTTC
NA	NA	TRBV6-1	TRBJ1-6	CASSVTGKSSYNSPLHF	TGTGCCAGCAGTGTAACAGGGAAGAGCTCCTATAATTCACCCCTCCACTTT
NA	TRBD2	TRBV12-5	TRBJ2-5	CASGASGGAAETQYF	TGTGCTAGTGGTGCAAGCGGGGGGGCCGCAGAGACCCAGTACTTC